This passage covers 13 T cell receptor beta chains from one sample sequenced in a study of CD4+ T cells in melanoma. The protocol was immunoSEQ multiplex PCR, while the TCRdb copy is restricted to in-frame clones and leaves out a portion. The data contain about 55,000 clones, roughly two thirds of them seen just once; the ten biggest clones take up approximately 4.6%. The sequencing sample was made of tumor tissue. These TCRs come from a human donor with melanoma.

CDR3: CASSKNTGTGYEQYF. As DNA, the CDR3 is TGCGCCAGCAGTAAAAACACCGGGACGGGGTACGAGCAGTACTTC. The chain joins TRBV10-1 to TRBJ2-7; D assignment may be TRBD1 or TRBD2 (5 bases each). The CDR3 extends over 15 amino acids. Germline CDR1 is WNHNN and CDR2 is SYGVQD (reference sequence). V gave up 5 bases and J gave up 4 bases, with 18 bases separating them.

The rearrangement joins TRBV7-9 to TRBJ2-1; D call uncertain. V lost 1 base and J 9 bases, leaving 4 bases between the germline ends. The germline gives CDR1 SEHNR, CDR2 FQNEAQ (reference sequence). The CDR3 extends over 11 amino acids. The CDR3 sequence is CASSLVREQFF. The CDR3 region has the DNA TGTGCCAGCAGCTTAGTGCGTGAGCAGTTCTTC.

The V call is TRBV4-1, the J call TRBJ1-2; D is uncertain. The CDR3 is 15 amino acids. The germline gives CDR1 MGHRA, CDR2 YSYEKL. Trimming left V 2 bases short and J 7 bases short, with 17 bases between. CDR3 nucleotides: TGCGCCAGCAGCCAAAACACCGCGGGCGTCCTTGGCTACACCTTC. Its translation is CASSQNTAGVLGYTF.

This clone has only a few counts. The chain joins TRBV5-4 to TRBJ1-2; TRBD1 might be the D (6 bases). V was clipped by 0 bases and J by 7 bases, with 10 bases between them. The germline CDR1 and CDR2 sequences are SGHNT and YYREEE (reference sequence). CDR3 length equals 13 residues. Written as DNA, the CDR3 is TGTGCCAGCAGCTTGGGGGGGGCGCGTGGCTACACCTTC. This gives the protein CASSLGGARGYTF. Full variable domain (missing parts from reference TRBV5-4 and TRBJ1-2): ETGVTQSPTHLIKTRGQQVTLRCSSQSGHNTVSWYQQALGQGPQFIFQYYREEENGRGNFPPRFSGLQFPNYSSELNVNALELDDSALYLCASSLGGARGYTFGSGTRLTVV.

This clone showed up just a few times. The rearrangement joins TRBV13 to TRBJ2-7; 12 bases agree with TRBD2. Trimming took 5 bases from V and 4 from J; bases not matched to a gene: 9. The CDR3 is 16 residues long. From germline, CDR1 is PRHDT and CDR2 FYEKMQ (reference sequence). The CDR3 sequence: CASSHRLAGDPYEQYF. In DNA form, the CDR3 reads TGTGCCAGCAGCCACAGACTAGCGGGGGACCCGTACGAGCAGTACTTC.

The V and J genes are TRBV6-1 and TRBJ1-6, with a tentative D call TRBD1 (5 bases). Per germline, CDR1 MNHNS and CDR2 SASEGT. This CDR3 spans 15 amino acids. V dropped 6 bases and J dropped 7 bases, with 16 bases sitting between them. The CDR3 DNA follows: TGTGCCAGCAGGGGGGATAGGGTTTTCAATTCACCCCTCCACTTT. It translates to CASRGDRVFNSPLHF.

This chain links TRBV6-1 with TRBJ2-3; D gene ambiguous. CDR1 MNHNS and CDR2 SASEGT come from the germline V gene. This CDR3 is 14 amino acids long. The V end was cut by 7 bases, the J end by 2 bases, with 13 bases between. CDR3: CASIGWQTTDTQYF. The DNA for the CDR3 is TGTGCCAGCATCGGGTGGCAGACCACAGATACGCAGTATTTT.

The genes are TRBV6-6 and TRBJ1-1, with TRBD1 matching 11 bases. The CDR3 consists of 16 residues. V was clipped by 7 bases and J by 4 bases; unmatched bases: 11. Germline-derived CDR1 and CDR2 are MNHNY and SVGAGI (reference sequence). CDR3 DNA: TGTGCCAGCACCCCCCCCCGGACAGGGGGCGGCACTGAAGCTTTCTTT. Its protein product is CASTPPRTGGGTEAFF.

This CDR3 reads CASSYTGGNEQYF. CDR3 bases: TGTGCCAGCAGTTATACGGGAGGGAACGAGCAGTACTTC. J is TRBJ2-7 and V is TRBV7-3; 8 positions agree with TRBD2. The germline V gene has CDR1 SGHTA and CDR2 FQGTGA. The V and J ends lost 6 bases and 5 bases, in that order; junction bases with no gene match: 6. CDR3 length: 13 residues.

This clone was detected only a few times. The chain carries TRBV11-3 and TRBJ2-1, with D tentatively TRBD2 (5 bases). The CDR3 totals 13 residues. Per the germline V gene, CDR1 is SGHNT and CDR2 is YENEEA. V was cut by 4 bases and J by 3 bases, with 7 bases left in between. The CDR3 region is CASSYGGYNEQFF. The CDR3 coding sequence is TGTGCCAGCAGCTACGGAGGCTACAATGAGCAGTTCTTC.

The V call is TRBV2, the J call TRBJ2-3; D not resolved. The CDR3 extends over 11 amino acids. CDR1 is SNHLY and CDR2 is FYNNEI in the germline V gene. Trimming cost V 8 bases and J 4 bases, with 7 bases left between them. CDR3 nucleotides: TGTGCCAGCGGCACAGCAGATACGCAGTATTTT. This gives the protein CASGTADTQYF.

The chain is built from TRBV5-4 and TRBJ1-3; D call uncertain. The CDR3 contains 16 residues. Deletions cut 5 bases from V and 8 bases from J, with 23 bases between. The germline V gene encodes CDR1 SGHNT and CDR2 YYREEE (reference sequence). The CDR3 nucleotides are TGTGCCAGCAGAATACTAGGGCCTCGGTCTTCAGACACCATATATTTT. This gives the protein CASRILGPRSSDTIYF.

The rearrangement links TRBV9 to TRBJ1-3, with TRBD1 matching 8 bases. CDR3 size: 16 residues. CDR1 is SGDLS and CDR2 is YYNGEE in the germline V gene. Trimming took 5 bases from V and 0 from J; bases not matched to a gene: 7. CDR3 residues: CASSLDRGPSGNTIYF. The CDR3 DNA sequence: TGTGCCAGCAGTCTTGACAGGGGCCCCTCTGGAAACACCATATATTTT.